Presented here are 14 T cell receptor beta chains from one specimen sequenced in a study of T cell repertoires and HLA-DP antigens. Their recognized antigens are unknown. Using immunoSEQ multiplex PCR, the repertoire was profiled, and TCRdb retains in-frame clones only, with some absent. This sample carries approximately 100,000 clones, 86% of them seen once, and the ten largest clones take about 1.8%. Material for sequencing was CD4+ T cells from PBMCs. All receptors derive from a man aged 45-65 years in good health and CMV-seronegative.

This clone was observed a single time. This chain joins TRBV30 and TRBJ1-4, with 9 bases matching TRBD1. This CDR3 spans 13 amino acids. Germline V gene sequence: CDR1 GTSNPN, CDR2 SVGIG (reference sequence). The ends lost 3 bases at V and 8 bases at J; junction bases unmatched: 4. CDR3 nucleotide sequence: TGTGCCTGGAGGACAGGGGGAAGGGAAAAACTGTTTTTT. Protein: CAWRTGGREKLFF.

This sequence joins TRBV30 and TRBJ2-6, with D possibly TRBD2 on 6 matching bases. CDR1 and CDR2 from the germline V gene are GTSNPN and SVGIG (reference sequence). The CDR3 has 18 amino acids. V was cut by 2 bases and J by 4 bases, with 21 bases left in between. Written as DNA, the CDR3 is TGTGCCTGGAGTAACCCGGGACTTCTGTTAGGGGGGGCCAACGTCCTGACTTTC. Protein: CAWSNPGLLLGGANVLTF.

The V gene is TRBV27, the J gene TRBJ2-2; D not certain. This CDR3 is 13 amino acids long. V shed 3 bases and J shed 5 bases, with 7 bases lying between them. CDR1 MNHEY and CDR2 SMNVEV come from the germline V gene (reference sequence). The CDR3: CASSLKLTGELFF. CDR3 sequence (DNA): TGTGCCAGCAGTTTGAAACTAACCGGGGAGCTGTTTTTT.

The rearrangement uses TRBV4-2 and TRBJ2-2; D is uncertain. The germline V gene has CDR1 LGHNA and CDR2 YNFKEQ. V gave up 2 bases and J gave up 9 bases, with 7 bases separating them. The CDR3 has 12 amino acids. DNA of the CDR3: TGTGCCAGCAGCCAAAGGGTCCGGGAGCTGTTTTTT. Encoded protein: CASSQRVRELFF.

The chain carries TRBV4-1 and TRBJ1-5; a weak D match, TRBD1 (5 bases). V lost 0 bases and J 1 base, leaving 7 bases between the germline ends. The CDR3 has 15 residues. Per germline, CDR1 MGHRA and CDR2 YSYEKL. The CDR3 bases are TGCGCCAGCAGCCAAGAATGGGGGAGCAATCAGCCCCAGCATTTT. Its translation is CASSQEWGSNQPQHF.

The CDR3 DNA reads as TGTGCCAGCAGTGAGAGTCGGTTAACTTCAATTTCGGGACAGTTCTTC. This encodes CASSESRLTSISGQFF. The V call is TRBV6-4, the J call TRBJ2-1; tentatively, D is TRBD2 (5 bases). The germline gives CDR1 MRHNA, CDR2 SNTAGT. The CDR3 totals 16 residues. The V end was cut by 3 bases, the J end by 13 bases, with 25 bases between.

CDR3 region: CASSPLGVIGTEAFF. Written as DNA, the CDR3 is TGTGCCAGCAGTCCACTGGGGGTTATTGGCACTGAAGCTTTCTTT. This chain uses TRBV6-1 with TRBJ1-1; D might be TRBD1 (5 bases). V shed 5 bases and J shed 4 bases, with 17 bases lying between them. Germline CDR1 and CDR2: MNHNS and SASEGT. The CDR3 has 15 amino acids.

The CDR3 protein is CASSPNRGQGYTF. CDR3 in DNA: TGCGCCAGCAGCCCTAACAGGGGGCAAGGCTACACCTTC. J is TRBJ1-2 and V is TRBV4-3; 9 bases align to TRBD1. Losses at the gene ends were 4 bases for V and 8 bases for J; bases not matched to a gene: 5. Germline assignment: CDR1 LGHNA and CDR2 YSLEER. The CDR3 runs to 13 residues.

The V call is TRBV4-3, the J call TRBJ2-7, with TRBD1 matching 7 bases. Germline CDR1 is LGHNA and CDR2 is YSLEER. The V and J ends lost 0 bases and 6 bases, in that order; junction bases with no gene match: 5. This CDR3 is built from 14 residues. The CDR3 nucleotides read TGCGCCAGCAGCCAAGAAGCCAGGGGGTTCGAGCAGTACTTC. Amino acids: CASSQEARGFEQYF.

V and J are TRBV11-2 and TRBJ2-7, with D possibly being TRBD1 (5 bases). The germline gives CDR1 SGHAT, CDR2 FQNNGV. V was shortened by 4 bases and J by 3 bases, with 10 bases between the two germline ends. The CDR3 spans 13 residues. The CDR3 DNA reads as TGTGCCAGCAGCTCAGACAGACGCTACGAGCAGTACTTC. Protein sequence: CASSSDRRYEQYF.

The V and J genes are TRBV6-6 and TRBJ1-6, with 10 bases identical to TRBD1. Germline V gene lookup returns CDR1 MNHNY and CDR2 SVGAGI (reference sequence). This CDR3 region has 15 residues. With 4 bases clipped from V and 8 bases from J, the junction kept 5 bases outside the gene matches. CDR3 sequence: CASSSPGTGDSPLHF. CDR3 nucleotide sequence: TGTGCCAGCAGTTCCCCCGGGACAGGGGATTCACCCCTCCACTTT.

The rearrangement uses TRBV19 and TRBJ2-2; D assignment may be TRBD1 or TRBD2 (5 bases each). Trimming shortened V by 1 base and J by 2 bases, and 11 bases separated the two germline ends. The germline gives CDR1 LNHDA, CDR2 SQIVND (reference sequence). CDR3 length equals 16 residues. CDR3 region: CASSIGPGPNTGELFF. The DNA for the CDR3 is TGTGCCAGTAGTATAGGCCCGGGACCTAACACCGGGGAGCTGTTTTTT.

V is TRBV30 and J is TRBJ1-1, with D unclear. This CDR3 is 13 amino acids long. V gave up 6 bases and J gave up 4 bases, with 15 bases separating them. From germline, CDR1 is GTSNPN and CDR2 SVGIG (reference sequence). As DNA, the CDR3 is TGTGCCTGCCTCACACCTCGGTTCACTGAAGCTTTCTTT. Encoded protein: CACLTPRFTEAFF. The full variable domain, rest sourced from reference TRBV30 and TRBJ1-1, is SQTIHQWPATLVQPVGSPLSLECTVEGTSNPNLYWYRQAAGRGLQLLFYSVGIGQISSEVPQNLSASRPQDRQFILSSKKLLLSDSGFYLCACLTPRFTEAFFGQGTRLTVV.

The chain uses TRBV28 and TRBJ1-2; D remains unclear. Germline CDR1 and CDR2: MDHEN and SYDVKM. This CDR3 has 12 amino acids. V was clipped by 6 bases and J by 2 bases, with 7 bases between them. The CDR3 bases are TGTGCCAGCAGACGTCAGAACTATGGCTACACCTTC. This sequence encodes CASRRQNYGYTF.